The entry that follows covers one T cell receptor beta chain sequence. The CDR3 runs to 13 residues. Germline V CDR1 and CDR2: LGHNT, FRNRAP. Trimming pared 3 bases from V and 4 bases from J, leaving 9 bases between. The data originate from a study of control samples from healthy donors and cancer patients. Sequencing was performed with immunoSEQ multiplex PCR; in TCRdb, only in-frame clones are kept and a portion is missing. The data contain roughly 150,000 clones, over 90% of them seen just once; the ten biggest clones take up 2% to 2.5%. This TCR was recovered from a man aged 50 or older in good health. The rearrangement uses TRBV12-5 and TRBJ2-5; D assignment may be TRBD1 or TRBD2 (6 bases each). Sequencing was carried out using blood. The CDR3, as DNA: TGTGCTAGTGGTTTACAGGGAGGAGAGACCCAGTACTTC. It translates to CASGLQGGETQYF.